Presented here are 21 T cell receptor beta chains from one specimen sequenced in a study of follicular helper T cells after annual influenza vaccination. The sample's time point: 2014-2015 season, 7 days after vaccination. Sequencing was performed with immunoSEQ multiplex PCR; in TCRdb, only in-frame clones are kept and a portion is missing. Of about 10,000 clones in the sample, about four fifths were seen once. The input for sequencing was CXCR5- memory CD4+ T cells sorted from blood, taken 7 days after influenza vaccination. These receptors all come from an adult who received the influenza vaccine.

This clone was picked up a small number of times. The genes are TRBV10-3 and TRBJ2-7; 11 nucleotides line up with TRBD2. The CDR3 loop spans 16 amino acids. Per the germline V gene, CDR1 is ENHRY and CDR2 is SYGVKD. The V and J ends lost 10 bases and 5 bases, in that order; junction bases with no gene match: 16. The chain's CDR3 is CATLRASGGTQHEQYF. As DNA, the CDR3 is TGTGCCACCCTCCGTGCTAGCGGGGGGACCCAGCACGAGCAGTACTTC.

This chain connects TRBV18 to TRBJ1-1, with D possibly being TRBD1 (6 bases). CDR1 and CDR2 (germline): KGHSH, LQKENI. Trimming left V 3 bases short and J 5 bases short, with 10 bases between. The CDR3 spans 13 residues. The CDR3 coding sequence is TGTGCCAGCTCACCTGGACAGCGAACTGAAGCTTTCTTT. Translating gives CASSPGQRTEAFF.

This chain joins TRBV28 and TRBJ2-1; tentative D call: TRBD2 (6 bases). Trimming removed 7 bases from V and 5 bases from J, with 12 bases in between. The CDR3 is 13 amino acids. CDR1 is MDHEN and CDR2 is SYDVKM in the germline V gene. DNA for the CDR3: TGTGCCAGCAACACCCGGGGGAACAATGAGCAGTTCTTC. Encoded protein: CASNTRGNNEQFF.

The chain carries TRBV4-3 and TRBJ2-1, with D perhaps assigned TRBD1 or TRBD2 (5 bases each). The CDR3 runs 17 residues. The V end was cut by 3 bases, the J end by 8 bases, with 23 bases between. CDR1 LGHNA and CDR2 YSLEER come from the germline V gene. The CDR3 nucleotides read TGCGCCAGCAGCCATTTCCGGGACCCACCTTTGGGGGATGAGCAGTTCTTC. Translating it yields CASSHFRDPPLGDEQFF.

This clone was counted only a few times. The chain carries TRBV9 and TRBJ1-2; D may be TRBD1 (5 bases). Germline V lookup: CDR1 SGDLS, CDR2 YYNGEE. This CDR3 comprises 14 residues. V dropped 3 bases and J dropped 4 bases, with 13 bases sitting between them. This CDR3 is CASSERDRSYGYTF. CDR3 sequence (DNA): TGTGCCAGCAGCGAGAGGGACCGGAGCTATGGCTACACCTTC.

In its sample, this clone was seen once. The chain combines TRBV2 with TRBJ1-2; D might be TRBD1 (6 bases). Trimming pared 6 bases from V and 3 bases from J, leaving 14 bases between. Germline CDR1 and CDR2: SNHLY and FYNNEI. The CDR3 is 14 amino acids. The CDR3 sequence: CASRVQGDDYGYTF. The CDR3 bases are TGTGCCAGCAGGGTACAGGGTGATGACTATGGCTACACCTTC.

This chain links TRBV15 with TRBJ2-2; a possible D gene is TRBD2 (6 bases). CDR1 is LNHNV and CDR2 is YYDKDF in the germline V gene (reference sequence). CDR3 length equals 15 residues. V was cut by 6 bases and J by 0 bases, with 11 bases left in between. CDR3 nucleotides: TGTGCCACCAGTACGGGACTTACGAACACCGGGGAGCTGTTTTTT. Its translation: CATSTGLTNTGELFF.

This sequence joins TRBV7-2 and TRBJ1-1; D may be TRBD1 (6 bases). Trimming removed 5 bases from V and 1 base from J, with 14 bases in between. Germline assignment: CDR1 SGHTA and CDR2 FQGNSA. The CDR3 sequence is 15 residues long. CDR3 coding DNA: TGTGCCAGCAGCACTGGGGGGCACCGGAACACTGAAGCTTTCTTT. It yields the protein CASSTGGHRNTEAFF.

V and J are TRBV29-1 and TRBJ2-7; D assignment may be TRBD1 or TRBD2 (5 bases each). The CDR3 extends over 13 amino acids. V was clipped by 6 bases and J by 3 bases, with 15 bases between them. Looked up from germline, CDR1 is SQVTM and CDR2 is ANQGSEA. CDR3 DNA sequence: TGCAGCGTAGCCCGCCGGGACGGCTACGAGCAGTACTTC. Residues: CSVARRDGYEQYF.

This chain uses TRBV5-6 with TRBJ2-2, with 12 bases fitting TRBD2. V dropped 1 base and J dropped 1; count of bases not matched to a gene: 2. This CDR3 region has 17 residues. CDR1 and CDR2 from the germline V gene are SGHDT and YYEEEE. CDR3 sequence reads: CASSLRLAGVNTGELFF. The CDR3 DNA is TGTGCCAGCAGCTTGAGACTAGCGGGGGTGAACACCGGGGAGCTGTTTTTT. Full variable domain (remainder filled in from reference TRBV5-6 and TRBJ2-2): DAGVTQSPTHLIKTRGQQVTLRCSPKSGHDTVSWYQQALGQGPQFIFQYYEEEERQRGNFPDRFSGHQFPNYSSELNVNALLLGDSALYLCASSLRLAGVNTGELFFGEGSRLTVL.

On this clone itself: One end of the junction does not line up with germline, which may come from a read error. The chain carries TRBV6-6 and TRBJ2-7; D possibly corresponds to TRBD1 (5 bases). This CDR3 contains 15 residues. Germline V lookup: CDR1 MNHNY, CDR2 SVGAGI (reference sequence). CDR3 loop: CASSQNLDGHYEQYF. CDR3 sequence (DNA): TGTGCCAGCAGCCAAAACCTCGACGGACACTACGAACAGTACTTC.

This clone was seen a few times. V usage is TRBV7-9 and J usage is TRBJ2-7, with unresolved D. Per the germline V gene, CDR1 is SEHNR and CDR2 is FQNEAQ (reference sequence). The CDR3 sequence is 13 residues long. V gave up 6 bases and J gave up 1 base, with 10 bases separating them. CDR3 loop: CASRGLGSYEQYF. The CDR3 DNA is TGTGCCAGCAGAGGATTGGGATCCTACGAGCAGTACTTC.

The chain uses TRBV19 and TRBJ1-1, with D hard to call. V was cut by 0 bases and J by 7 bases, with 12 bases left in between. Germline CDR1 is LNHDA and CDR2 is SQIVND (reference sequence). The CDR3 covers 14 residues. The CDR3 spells CASSIDHSGIEAFF. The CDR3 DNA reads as TGTGCCAGTAGTATAGATCACTCCGGGATTGAAGCTTTCTTT.

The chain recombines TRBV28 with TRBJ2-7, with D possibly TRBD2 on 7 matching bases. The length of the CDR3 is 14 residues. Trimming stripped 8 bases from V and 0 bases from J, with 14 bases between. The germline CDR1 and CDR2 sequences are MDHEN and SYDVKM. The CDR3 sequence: CASSGGGSSYEQYF. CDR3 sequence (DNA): TGTGCCAGCTCGGGCGGGGGCTCCTCCTACGAGCAGTACTTC.

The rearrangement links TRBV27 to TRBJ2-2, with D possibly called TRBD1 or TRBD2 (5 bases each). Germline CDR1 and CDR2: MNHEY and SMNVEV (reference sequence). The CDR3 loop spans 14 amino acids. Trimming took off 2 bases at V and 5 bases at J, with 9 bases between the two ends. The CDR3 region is CASSLMGVTGELFF. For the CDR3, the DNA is TGTGCCAGCAGTTTAATGGGGGTTACCGGGGAGCTGTTTTTT.

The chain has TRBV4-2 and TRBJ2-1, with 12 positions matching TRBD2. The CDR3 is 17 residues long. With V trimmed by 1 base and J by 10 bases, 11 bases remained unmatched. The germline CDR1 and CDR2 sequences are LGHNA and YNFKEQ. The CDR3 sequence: CASSQALAGGTGREQFF. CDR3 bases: TGTGCCAGCAGCCAAGCGCTAGCGGGGGGGACGGGAAGAGAGCAGTTCTTC.

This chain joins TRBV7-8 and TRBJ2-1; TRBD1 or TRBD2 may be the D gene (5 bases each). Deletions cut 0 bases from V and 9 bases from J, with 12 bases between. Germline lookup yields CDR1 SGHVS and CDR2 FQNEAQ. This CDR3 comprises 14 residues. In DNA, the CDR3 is TGTGCCAGCAGCTTAGCGGTCGAGGGGCGTGAGCAGTTCTTC. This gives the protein CASSLAVEGREQFF.

The CDR3 nucleotides read TGCAGCGTTGAGAGGGAGTGGGGAGAGACCCAGTACTTC. This sequence encodes CSVEREWGETQYF. This chain uses TRBV29-1 with TRBJ2-5, with a possible D match to TRBD2 (5 bases). The germline V gene encodes CDR1 SQVTM and CDR2 ANQGSEA. Trimming left V 3 bases short and J 4 bases short, with 12 bases between. The length of the CDR3 is 13 residues.

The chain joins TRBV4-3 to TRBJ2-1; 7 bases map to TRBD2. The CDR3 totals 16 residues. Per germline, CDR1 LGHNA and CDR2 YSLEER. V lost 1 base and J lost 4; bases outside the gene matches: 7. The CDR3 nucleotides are TGCGCCAGCAGCCAAGGGGAGGGAGGGTGGTACAATGAGCAGTTCTTC. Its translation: CASSQGEGGWYNEQFF.

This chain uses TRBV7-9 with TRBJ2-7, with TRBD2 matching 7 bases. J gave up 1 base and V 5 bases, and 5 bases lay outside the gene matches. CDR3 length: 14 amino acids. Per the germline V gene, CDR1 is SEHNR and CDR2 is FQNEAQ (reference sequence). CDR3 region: CASSLSAGSYEQYF. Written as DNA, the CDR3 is TGTGCCAGCAGCCTATCAGCGGGATCCTACGAGCAGTACTTC.

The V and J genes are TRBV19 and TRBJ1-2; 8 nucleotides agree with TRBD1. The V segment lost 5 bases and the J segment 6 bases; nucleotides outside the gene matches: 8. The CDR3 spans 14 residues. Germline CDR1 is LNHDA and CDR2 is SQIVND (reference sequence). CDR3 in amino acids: CASSFDRGSDGYTF. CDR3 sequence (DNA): TGTGCCAGTAGTTTTGACAGGGGTTCGGATGGCTACACCTTC.